A selection of T cell receptor beta chains follows, all from one sample in a study of identical twins. TCRdb fed the 5' RACE reads into MiXCR, producing one record per CDR3 protein. The profile covers about 340,000 distinct CDR3 sequences, with around an eighth appearing a single time and approximately 7.6% taken by the ten largest. This sample also appeared in a second study, on yellow fever vaccine responses in identical twins.

The material sequenced was CD8+ T cells sorted from blood. These receptors were obtained from a woman younger than 35 in good health. Both conserved end residues are part of each CDR3. Each record gives: V gene, J gene, clone size, CDR3 protein. The size entry is marked missing in some rows and otherwise reads once, few, many or a size class.

v_call: TRBV15; j_call: TRBJ2-1; clone_size: NA; cdr3_aa: CATRGTTTWNEQFF
v_call: TRBV5-6; j_call: TRBJ2-7; clone_size: NA; cdr3_aa: CASSLFGGMNEQYF
v_call: TRBV27; j_call: TRBJ2-3; clone_size: NA; cdr3_aa: CASSWFGGSSTDTQYF
v_call: TRBV28; j_call: TRBJ2-3; clone_size: NA; cdr3_aa: CASSFGDRDFFVYTDTQYF
v_call: TRBV12-3/TRBV12-4; j_call: TRBJ1-1; clone_size: many; cdr3_aa: CASTIEGFGTEAFF
v_call: TRBV29-1; j_call: TRBJ2-6; clone_size: NA; cdr3_aa: CSVVWLGRGPSGANVLTF
v_call: TRBV27; j_call: TRBJ2-1; clone_size: NA; cdr3_aa: CASSLVGVGVYNEQFF
v_call: TRBV11-2; j_call: TRBJ2-7; clone_size: NA; cdr3_aa: CASSLTHRGYLDEQYF
v_call: TRBV14; j_call: TRBJ1-2; clone_size: NA; cdr3_aa: CASSGGGGYTF
v_call: TRBV27; j_call: TRBJ2-7; clone_size: few; cdr3_aa: CASSLADGTYEQYF
v_call: TRBV9; j_call: TRBJ2-1; clone_size: NA; cdr3_aa: CASSTGGAYNEQFF
v_call: TRBV5-1; j_call: TRBJ1-2; clone_size: few; cdr3_aa: CASSLLKNRGRRGYTF
v_call: TRBV9; j_call: TRBJ2-1; clone_size: few; cdr3_aa: CASSPKGPINEQFF
v_call: TRBV2; j_call: TRBJ2-1; clone_size: few; cdr3_aa: CASSEGRTSGFYNSEQFF